The rows below give T cell receptor beta chains drawn from one sample of a study of cytomegalovirus exposure and HLA in healthy donors. This table comes from immunoSEQ multiplex PCR, and its TCRdb copy is limited to in-frame clones, with some not included. The table has roughly 180,000 clones, 81% seen once. Sequenced material: PBMCs. The receptors stem from a woman younger than 35 in good health and CMV-seropositive. Each CDR3 is given with its conserved first and last residue. A D gene is named only where the DNA matches it firmly. Clone size appears in some rows only: once, few, many, or a class for an expanded clone.

>NA|TRBV2|once|TRBJ2-3
TGTGCCAGCAGGGGGGACTGGGCAGATACGCAGTATTTT
CASRGDWADTQYF
>NA|TRBV28|NA|TRBJ2-5
TGTGCCAGCAGTTTATTGGGGGGTTGGAAGACCCAGTACTTC
CASSLLGGWKTQYF
>NA|TRBV4-3|NA|TRBJ1-2
TGCGCCAGCAGCCCACAACAGGGTTGGGTGGACTATGGCTACACCTTC
CASSPQQGWVDYGYTF
>TRBD2|TRBV2|NA|TRBJ2-1
TGTGCGAGCAAGAGTGGGACTAGCGGGGGCCCGTGGTTCTTC
CASKSGTSGGPWFF
>TRBD1|TRBV6-5|NA|TRBJ1-2
TGTGCCACTTCAGGGGGCGCAGGATATGGCTACACCTTC
CATSGGAGYGYTF
>TRBD2|TRBV19|NA|TRBJ2-4
TGTGCCAGTAGTACAGGGCGGGGGGACAAAAACATTCAGTACTTC
CASSTGRGDKNIQYF
>NA|TRBV7-2|NA|TRBJ2-5
TGTGCCAGCAGCTTAGTGGTCGGGGGATGGGAGACCCAGTACTTC
CASSLVVGGWETQYF
>TRBD2|TRBV4-2|NA|TRBJ2-3
TGTGCCAGCAGTCCAGGCATCTACCCCTCCGGGCTAGCGGGCACAGATACGCAGTATTTT
CASSPGIYPSGLAGTDTQYF
>TRBD2|TRBV4-3|once|TRBJ2-4
TGCGCCAGCAGCCTCACAGCGGGGGCCAAAAACATTCAGTACTTC
CASSLTAGAKNIQYF
>NA|TRBV4-1|NA|TRBJ1-1
TGCGCCAGCAGCCAAGGTCGTTCCGGGGAGAACACTGAAGCTTTCTTT
CASSQGRSGENTEAFF
>NA|TRBV5-8|NA|TRBJ2-5
TGTGCCAGCAGCGGTGACAGCCAAGAGACCCAGTACTTC
CASSGDSQETQYF
>NA|TRBV18|NA|TRBJ1-2
TGTGCCAGCTCACCGGTAGGGAGAGCCCCCTATGGCTACACCTTC
CASSPVGRAPYGYTF
>NA|TRBV6-1|few|TRBJ1-5
TGTGCCAGCAGTGAACCGGCGGTCTCGGATCAGCCCCAGCATTTT
CASSEPAVSDQPQHF
>NA|TRBV19|once|TRBJ2-1
TGTGCCAGTAGTGGCCAGGGGACCTACAATGAGCAGTTCTTC
CASSGQGTYNEQFF
>TRBD1|TRBV2|NA|TRBJ1-6
TGTGCCACCACCAAGGACAGGGGTGGTTCACCCCTCCACTTT
CATTKDRGGSPLHF
>NA|TRBV28|few|TRBJ1-5
TGTGCCAGCAGTTTATGGGCAGGGGCGAGCAATCAGCCCCAGCATTTT
CASSLWAGASNQPQHF
>TRBD1|TRBV5-1|NA|TRBJ1-6
TGCGCCAGCAGCTTGGGCCAACAGGGGCAGTCGCCCCTCCACTTT
CASSLGQQGQSPLHF
>NA|TRBV19|NA|TRBJ1-4
TGTGCCAGTAGTATATTCACTCAAACCGGGGCTAATGAAAAACTGTTTTTT
CASSIFTQTGANEKLFF
>NA|TRBV4-1|NA|TRBJ1-2
TGCGCCAGCAGCCTCAACTACATAGAAAACTATGGCTACACCTTC
CASSLNYIENYGYTF
>TRBD2|TRBV5-1|NA|TRBJ2-1
TGCGCCAGCAGCTCGGAGGGCGGGGGGTACTTTGAGCAGTTCTTC
CASSSEGGGYFEQFF
>NA|TRBV9|NA|TRBJ2-2
TGTGCCAGCAGCAAAGGAGGGGGGAGGGCCCCCCTCACCGGGGAGCTGTTTTTT
CASSKGGGRAPLTGELFF
>NA|TRBV19|NA|TRBJ1-1
TGTGCCAGTAATCCAGGGAACACTGAAGCTTTCTTT
CASNPGNTEAFF
>NA|TRBV7-9|once|TRBJ1-1
TGTGCCAGCAGCTTAGAGGGGACAAAGGCTTTCTTT
CASSLEGTKAFF
>NA|TRBV2|NA|TRBJ2-7
TGTGCCAGCCGGCCGGGTTCGGTCGCCTACGAGCAGTACTTC
CASRPGSVAYEQYF
>NA|TRBV6-1|NA|TRBJ2-7
TGTGCCAGCAGAATCAGGAATTCCGAGCAGTACTTC
CASRIRNSEQYF
>TRBD1|TRBV5-8|NA|TRBJ1-2
TGTGCCAGCAGCGGATGGGACAGAGCTAACTATGGCTACACCTTC
CASSGWDRANYGYTF